This T cell receptor beta chain appears in the sequencing data of a study of T cell responses to AZD1222 COVID-19 vaccine (dated by TCRdb to the early 2020s). With regard to the full study: A total of about 240 trial participants underwent TCR sequencing, of whom 200 to 220 received two doses of AZD1222 and 26 received two doses of the MenACWY control vaccine. Trial participants were enrolled by age into subgroups of 18-55, 56-69 and 70-plus years, and around 150, 28 and 57 TCR-sequenced participants, respectively, were included in these subgroups.

What the study reported, not specific to this receptor: Epitopes outside the regions mutated in the B.1.351 and B.1.1.7 variants were reportedly recognized by nearly half of the unique spike-specific TCRs. Spike-specific TCR breadth and depth rose significantly after two AZD1222 doses compared with day 0 and with MenACWY recipients. The 56-69-year group was small, and its depth increase did not reach significance, likely because of low power. Conclusions about previously exposed vaccinees are limited because only a handful of AZD1222 recipients were SARS-CoV-2 seropositive at baseline. CD4 TCRs associated with the vaccine covered the entire spike protein, and the dominant responses were in regions 160-218 and 743-854. Participants were mostly white British, with more females than males. The authors suggested clonal diversity may have been underestimated. Because no day 14 peak-response samples were available, repertoires were characterized only after the peak T cell response.

As concerns this clone: The antigen it binds to is not known. No much larger clone is present one base from it, and per-base qualities are unavailable.

The CDR3 regions of human TCRbeta chains were analyzed by immunosequencing. Per the original workflow: TCRs in the repertoires were matched against a reference library of SARS-CoV-2-specific TCRs that had been generated with the MIRA antigen-specificity platform. Breadth was defined as the fraction of unique TCRs that were SARS-CoV-2-associated, and depth was defined as the fraction of total T cells that were SARS-CoV-2-associated. Each spike-specific TCR was assigned to its reactive spike region and to a CD4 or CD8 class using the MIRA data. Log10-transformed breadth and depth values were compared by one-way ANOVA with Sidak's multiple comparisons tests. This immuneACCESS table, as held by TCRdb, lists in-frame sequences with V and J called but not all clones. Of the missing ones, under half trace to an unresolved V gene in checked studies; the others have no known cause. V and J calls and clone size are given by that table; D and trimming were obtained from the DNA. This sample holds about 200,000 clones; about 94% were observed only once. The ten largest clones capture about 1.5% of the sample.

The time point label corresponds to: about 28 days (+/-7) after the second vaccine dose. Explained via the paper, the treatment or condition label denotes: meningococcal conjugate vaccine given as trial control. The vaccinee samples were drawn from two UK trials, COV001 and COV002, one of which was a single-blind randomized controlled phase 2/3 trial testing AZD1222 (ChAdOx1 nCoV-19) in healthy adults. For TCRbeta chain sequencing, PBMC samples from trial participants were taken at day 0 and at day 28 after the second dose. V loses 5 bases of germline sequence and J loses 2 bases, and the interval between the two ends is 10 bases. The germline V gene encodes CDR1 LNHDA and CDR2 SQIVND (reference sequence). The CDR3 spans 14 residues, from the cysteine through the phenylalanine. CDR3 DNA is the only sequence kept; it has 42 bases, read in frame from the first base.

This sequence was found in an adult who received the MenACWY meningococcal vaccine as a control. The sequencing used peripheral blood, collected 28 days after the second dose of the MenACWY control vaccine. The V and J genes are TRBV19 and TRBJ1-5, and TRBD1 may be the D gene, going by 6 matching bases. CDR3 region: CASSDPGGNQPQHF. The DNA is TGTGCCAGTAGTGACCCAGGGGGCAATCAGCCCCAGCATTTT. The variable domain in full, with residues beyond the CDR3 obtained from the reference TRBV19 and TRBJ1-5 genes, is DGGITQSPKYLFRKEGQNVTLSCEQNLNHDAMYWYRQDPGQGLRLIYYSQIVNDFQKGDIAEGYSVSREKKESFPLTVTSAQKNPTAFYLCASSDPGGNQPQHFGDGTRLSIL.